The present T cell receptor beta chain was sequenced within a study of early T cells in non-severe SARS-CoV-2 infection. Across the whole study: Sequencing of unsorted whole blood was done on bulk RNA, leaving chains unpaired.

V lost 4 bases and J lost 1; bases outside the gene matches: 6. Germline CDR1 and CDR2: SGHTA and FQGNSA. The length of the CDR3 is 15 residues. This clonotype has ten or more counts. Its target is unknown. Study results and caveats: Sequences matched to VDJdb favored anti-spike CD8 responses, while private and CD4 specificities were missed.

Researchers attached unique molecular identifiers to individual cDNA molecules. TCRdb passed the 5' RACE reads through MiXCR, listing each CDR3 protein once. There are under 35,000 distinct CDR3 sequences in the sample; 9.5% to 10% occur only once, and about an eighth lies in the top ten. The V gene is TRBV7-2, the J gene TRBJ1-1; TRBD1 matches 7 bases. Sequencing input: whole blood. This clonotype was obtained from an adult who was a healthcare worker with PCR-confirmed SARS-CoV-2 infection or an uninfected control (not recorded which). The CDR3: CASSSQWTGNTEAFF. DNA for the CDR3: TGTGCCAGCAGCTCCCAGTGGACAGGGAACACTGAAGCTTTCTTT.